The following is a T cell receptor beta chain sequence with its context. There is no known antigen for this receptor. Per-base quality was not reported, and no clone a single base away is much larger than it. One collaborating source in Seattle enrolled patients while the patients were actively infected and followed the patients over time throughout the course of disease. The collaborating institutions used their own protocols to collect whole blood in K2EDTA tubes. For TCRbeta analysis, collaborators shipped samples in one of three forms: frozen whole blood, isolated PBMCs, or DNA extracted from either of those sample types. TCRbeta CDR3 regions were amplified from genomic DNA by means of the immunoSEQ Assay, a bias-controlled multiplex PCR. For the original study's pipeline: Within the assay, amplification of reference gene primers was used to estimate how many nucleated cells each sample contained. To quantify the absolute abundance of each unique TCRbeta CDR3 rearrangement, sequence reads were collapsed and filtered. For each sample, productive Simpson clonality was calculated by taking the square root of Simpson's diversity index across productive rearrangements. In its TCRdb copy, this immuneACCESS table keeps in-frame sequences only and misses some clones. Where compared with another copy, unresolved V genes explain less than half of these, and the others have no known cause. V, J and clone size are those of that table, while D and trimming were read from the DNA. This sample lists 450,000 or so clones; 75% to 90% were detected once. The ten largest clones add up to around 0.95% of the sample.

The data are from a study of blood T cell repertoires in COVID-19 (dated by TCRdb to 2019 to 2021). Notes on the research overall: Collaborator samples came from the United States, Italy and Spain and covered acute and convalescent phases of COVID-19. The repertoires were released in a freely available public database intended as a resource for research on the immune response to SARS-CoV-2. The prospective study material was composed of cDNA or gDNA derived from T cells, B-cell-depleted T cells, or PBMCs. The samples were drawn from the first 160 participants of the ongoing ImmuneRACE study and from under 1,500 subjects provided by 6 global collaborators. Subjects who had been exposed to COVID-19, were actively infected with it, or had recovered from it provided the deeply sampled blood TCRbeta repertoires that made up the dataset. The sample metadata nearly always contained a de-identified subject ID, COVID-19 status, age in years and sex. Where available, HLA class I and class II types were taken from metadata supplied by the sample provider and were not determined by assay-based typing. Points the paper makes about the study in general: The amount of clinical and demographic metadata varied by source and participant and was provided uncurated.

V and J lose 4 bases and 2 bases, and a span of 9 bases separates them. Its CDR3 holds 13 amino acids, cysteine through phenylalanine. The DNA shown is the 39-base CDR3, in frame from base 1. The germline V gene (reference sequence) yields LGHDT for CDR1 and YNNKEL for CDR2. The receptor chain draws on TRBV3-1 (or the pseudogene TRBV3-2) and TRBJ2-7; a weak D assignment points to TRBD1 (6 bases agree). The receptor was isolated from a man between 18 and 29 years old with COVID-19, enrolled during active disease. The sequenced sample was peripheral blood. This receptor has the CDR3 CASSLRGPYEQYF. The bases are TGTGCCAGCAGCCTCAGGGGACCCTACGAGCAGTACTTC.